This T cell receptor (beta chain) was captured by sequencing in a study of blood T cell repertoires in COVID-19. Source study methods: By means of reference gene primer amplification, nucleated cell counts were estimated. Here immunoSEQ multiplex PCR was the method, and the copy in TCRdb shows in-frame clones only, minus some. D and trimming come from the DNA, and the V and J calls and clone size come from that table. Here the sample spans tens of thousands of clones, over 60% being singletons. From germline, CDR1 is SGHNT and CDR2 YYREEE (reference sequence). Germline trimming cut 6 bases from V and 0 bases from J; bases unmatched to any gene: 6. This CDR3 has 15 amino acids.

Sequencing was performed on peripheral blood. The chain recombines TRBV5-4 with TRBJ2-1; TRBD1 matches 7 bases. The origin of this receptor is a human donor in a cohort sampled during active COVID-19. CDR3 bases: TGTGCCAGCAACATACAGGGGAGCTCCTACAATGAGCAGTTCTTC. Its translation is CASNIQGSSYNEQFF. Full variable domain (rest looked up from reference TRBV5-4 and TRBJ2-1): ETGVTQSPTHLIKTRGQQVTLRCSSQSGHNTVSWYQQALGQGPQFIFQYYREEENGRGNFPPRFSGLQFPNYSSELNVNALELDDSALYLCASNIQGSSYNEQFFGPGTRLTVL.